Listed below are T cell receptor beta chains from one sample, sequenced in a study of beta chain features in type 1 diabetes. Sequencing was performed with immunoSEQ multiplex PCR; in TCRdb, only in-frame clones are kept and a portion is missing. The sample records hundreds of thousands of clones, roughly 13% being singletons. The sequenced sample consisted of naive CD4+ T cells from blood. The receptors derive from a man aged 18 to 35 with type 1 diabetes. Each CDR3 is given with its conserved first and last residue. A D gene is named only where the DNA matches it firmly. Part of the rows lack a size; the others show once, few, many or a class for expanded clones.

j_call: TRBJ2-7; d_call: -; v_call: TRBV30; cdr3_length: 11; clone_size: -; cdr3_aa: CAWSVRREQYF; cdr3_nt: TGTGCCTGGAGTGTACGTCGCGAGCAGTACTTC
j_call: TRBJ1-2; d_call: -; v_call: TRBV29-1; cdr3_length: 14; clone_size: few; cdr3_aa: CSVGLGQGVYGYTF; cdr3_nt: TGCAGCGTTGGGCTCGGGCAGGGAGTTTATGGCTACACCTTC
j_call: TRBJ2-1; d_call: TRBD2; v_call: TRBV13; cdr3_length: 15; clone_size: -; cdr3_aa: CASSRTSRRDNEQFF; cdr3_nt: TGTGCCAGCAGTCGGACTAGCCGCCGCGACAATGAGCAGTTCTTC
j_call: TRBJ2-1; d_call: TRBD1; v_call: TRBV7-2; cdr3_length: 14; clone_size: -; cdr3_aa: CASSPRQGRNEQFF; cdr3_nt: TGTGCCAGCAGCCCTCGACAGGGTAGAAATGAGCAGTTCTTC
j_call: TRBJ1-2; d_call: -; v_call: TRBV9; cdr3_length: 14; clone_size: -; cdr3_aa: CASSVVGESYGYTF; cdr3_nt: TGTGCCAGCAGCGTAGTGGGGGAGAGCTATGGCTACACCTTC
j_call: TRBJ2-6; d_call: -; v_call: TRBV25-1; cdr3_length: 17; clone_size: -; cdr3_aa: CASSAGGLTSGANVLTF; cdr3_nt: TGTGCCAGCAGTGCAGGGGGGCTCACCTCTGGGGCCAACGTCCTGACTTTC
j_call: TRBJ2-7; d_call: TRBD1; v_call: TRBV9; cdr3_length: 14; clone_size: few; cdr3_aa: CASSEPGQGGEQYF; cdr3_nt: TGTGCCAGCAGCGAGCCGGGACAGGGTGGTGAGCAGTACTTC
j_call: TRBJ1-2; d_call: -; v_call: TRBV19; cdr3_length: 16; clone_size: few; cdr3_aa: CASSPYIRQRDYGYTF; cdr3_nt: TGTGCCAGTAGTCCATATATCCGGCAGAGGGACTATGGCTACACCTTC
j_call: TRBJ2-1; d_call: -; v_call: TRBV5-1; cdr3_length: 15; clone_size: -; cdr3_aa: CASSLGVSVLDEQFF; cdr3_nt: TGCGCCAGCAGCTTGGGAGTGTCAGTCTTGGATGAGCAGTTCTTC
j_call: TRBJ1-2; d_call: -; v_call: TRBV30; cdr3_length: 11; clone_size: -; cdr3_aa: CAWNRADYHFF; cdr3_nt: TGTGCCTGGAATAGGGCGGACTACCACTTCTTC
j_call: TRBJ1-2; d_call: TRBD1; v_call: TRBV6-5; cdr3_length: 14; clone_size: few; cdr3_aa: CASSLDRGLYGYTF; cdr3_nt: TGTGCCAGCAGTTTGGACAGGGGTCTCTATGGCTACACCTTC